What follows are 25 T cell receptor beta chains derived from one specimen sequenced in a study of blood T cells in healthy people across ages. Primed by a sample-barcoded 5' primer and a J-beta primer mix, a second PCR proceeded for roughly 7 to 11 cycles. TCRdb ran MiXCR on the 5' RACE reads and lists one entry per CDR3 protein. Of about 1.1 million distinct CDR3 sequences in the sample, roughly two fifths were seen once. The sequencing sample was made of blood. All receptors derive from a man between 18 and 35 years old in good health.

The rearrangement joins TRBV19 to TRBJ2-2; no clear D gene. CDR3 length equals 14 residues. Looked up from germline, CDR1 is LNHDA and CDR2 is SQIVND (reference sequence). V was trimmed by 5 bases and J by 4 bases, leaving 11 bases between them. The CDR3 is CASSPRTSTGELFF. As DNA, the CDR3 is TGTGCCAGTAGTCCCCGCACGTCCACCGGGGAGCTGTTTTTT.

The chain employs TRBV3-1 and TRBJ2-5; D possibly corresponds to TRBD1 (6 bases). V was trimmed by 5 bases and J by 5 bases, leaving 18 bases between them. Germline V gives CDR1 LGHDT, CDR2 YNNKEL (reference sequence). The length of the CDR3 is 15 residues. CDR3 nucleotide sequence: TGTGCCAGCAGCGAACAGGGTACTGAAGGGGAGACCCAGTACTTC. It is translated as CASSEQGTEGETQYF.

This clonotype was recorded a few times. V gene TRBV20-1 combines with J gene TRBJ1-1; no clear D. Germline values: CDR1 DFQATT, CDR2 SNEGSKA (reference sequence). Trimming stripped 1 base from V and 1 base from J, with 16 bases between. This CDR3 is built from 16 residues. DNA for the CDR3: TGCAGTGCTAGAGTGGACCTAAGGTTGGGGAACACTGAAGCTTTCTTT. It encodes CSARVDLRLGNTEAFF.

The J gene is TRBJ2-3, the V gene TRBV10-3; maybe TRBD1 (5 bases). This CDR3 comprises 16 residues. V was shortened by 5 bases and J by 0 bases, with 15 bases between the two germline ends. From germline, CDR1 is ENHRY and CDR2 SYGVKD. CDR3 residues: CAISQVDTASTDTQYF. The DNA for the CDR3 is TGTGCCATCAGTCAGGTGGACACAGCTAGCACAGATACGCAGTATTTT.

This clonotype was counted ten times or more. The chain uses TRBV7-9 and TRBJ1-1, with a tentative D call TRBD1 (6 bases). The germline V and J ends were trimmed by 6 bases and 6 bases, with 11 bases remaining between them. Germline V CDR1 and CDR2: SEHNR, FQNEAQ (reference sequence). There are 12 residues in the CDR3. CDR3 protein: CASSLRGAEAFF. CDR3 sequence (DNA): TGTGCCAGCAGTTTAAGGGGGGCTGAAGCTTTCTTT.

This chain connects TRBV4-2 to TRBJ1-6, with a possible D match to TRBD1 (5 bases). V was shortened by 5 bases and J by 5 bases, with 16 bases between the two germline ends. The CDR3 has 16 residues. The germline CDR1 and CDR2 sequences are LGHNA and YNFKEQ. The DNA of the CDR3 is TGTGCCAGCAGCACCGGGTATGGGGGTAATAATTCACCCCTCCACTTT. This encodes CASSTGYGGNNSPLHF.

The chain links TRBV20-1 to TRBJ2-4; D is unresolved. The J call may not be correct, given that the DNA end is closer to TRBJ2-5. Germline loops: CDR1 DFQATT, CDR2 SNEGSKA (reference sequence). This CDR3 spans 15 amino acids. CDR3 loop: CSASPAATYPETQYF. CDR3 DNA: TGCAGTGCTAGTCCTGCGGCAACTTATCCGGAGACCCAGTACTTC.

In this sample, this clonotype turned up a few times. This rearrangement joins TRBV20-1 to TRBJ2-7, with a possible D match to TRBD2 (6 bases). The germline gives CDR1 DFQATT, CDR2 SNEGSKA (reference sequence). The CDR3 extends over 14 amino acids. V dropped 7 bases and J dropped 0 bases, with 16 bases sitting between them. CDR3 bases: TGCAGTGTCACCCTCGCGGGGATCTCCTACGAGCAGTACTTC. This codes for CSVTLAGISYEQYF.

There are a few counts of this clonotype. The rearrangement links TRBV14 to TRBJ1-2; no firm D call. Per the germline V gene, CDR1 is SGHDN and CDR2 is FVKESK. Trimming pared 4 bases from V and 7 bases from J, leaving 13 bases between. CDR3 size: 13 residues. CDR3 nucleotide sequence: TGTGCCAGCAGCCCTCAACAGTCGGGTGGCTACACCTTC. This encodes CASSPQQSGGYTF.

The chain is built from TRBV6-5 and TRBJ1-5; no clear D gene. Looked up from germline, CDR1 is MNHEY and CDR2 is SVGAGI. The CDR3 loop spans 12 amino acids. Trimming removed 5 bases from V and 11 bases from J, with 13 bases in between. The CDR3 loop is CASSRTDGTQHF. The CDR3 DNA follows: TGTGCCAGCAGTCGGACGGATGGTACCCAGCATTTT.

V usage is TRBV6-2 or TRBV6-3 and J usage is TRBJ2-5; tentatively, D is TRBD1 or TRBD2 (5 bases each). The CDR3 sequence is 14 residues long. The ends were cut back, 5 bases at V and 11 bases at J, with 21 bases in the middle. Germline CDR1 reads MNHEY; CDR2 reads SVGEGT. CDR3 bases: TGTGCCAGCAGTCACGGGGAGAGGGAAGGGGAGCAGTACTTC. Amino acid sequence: CASSHGEREGEQYF.

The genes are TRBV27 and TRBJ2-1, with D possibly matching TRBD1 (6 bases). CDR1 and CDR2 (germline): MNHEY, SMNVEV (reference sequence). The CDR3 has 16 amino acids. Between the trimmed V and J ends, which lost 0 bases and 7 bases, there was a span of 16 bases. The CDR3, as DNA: TGTGCCAGCAGTTTATCGAGGGGGAAGAGCGGAAATGAGCAGTTCTTC. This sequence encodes CASSLSRGKSGNEQFF.

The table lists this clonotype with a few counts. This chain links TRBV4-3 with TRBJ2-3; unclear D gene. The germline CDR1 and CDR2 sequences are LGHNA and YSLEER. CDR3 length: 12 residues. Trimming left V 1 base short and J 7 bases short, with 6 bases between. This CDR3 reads CASSQGKYTQYF. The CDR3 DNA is TGCGCCAGCAGCCAAGGGAAGTATACGCAGTATTTT.

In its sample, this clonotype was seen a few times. The chain's CDR3 is CASSQDRWATQYF. The CDR3 coding sequence is TGTGCCAGCAGCCAAGACAGGTGGGCGACCCAGTACTTC. The J gene is TRBJ2-5, the V gene TRBV3-1; D not certain. This CDR3 is built from 13 residues. V was pared by 0 bases and J by 7 bases, with 9 bases between. CDR1 is LGHDT, CDR2 YNNKEL, per germline (reference sequence).

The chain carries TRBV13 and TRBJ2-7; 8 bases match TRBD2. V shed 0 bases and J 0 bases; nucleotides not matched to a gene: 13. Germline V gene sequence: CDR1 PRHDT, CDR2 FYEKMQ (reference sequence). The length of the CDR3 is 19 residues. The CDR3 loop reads CASSLGLAGIYWTSYEQYF. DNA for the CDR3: TGTGCCAGCAGCTTAGGGCTAGCGGGCATATATTGGACCTCCTACGAGCAGTACTTC.

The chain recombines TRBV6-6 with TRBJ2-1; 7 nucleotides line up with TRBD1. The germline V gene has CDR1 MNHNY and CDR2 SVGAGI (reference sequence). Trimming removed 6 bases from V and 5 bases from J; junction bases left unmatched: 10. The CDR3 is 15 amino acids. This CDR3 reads CASSFRPGTDNEQFF. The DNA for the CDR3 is TGTGCCAGCAGCTTCAGACCCGGGACAGACAATGAGCAGTTCTTC.

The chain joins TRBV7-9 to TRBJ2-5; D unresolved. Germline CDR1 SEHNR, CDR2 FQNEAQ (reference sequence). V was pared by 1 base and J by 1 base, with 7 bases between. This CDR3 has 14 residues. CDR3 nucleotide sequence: TGTGCCAGCAGCTTAGTACAGCTCCAAGAGACCCAGTACTTC. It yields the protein CASSLVQLQETQYF.

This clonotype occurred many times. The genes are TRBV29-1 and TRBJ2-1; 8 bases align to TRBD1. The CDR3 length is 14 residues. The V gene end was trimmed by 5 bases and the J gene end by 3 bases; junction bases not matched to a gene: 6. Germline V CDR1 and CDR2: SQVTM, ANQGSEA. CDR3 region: CSVSSDRGYNEQFF. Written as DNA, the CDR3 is TGCAGCGTTTCAAGTGACAGGGGCTACAATGAGCAGTTCTTC.

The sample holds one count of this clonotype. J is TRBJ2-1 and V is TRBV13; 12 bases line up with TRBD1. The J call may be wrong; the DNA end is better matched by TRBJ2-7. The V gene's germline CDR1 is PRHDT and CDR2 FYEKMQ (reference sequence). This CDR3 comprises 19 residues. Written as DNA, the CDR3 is TGTGCCAGCAGCTTAGAGGGACAGGGGGCCCCAGCGCCCTACAATGAGCAGTACTTC. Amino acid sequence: CASSLEGQGAPAPYNEQYF.

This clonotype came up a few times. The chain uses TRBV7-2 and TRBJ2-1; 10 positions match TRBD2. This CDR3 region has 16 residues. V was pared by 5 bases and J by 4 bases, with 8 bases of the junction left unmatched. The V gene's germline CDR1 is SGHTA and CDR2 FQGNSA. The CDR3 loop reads CASSVSSGGPYNEQFF. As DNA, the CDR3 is TGTGCCAGCAGCGTTTCTAGCGGGGGCCCTTACAATGAGCAGTTCTTC.

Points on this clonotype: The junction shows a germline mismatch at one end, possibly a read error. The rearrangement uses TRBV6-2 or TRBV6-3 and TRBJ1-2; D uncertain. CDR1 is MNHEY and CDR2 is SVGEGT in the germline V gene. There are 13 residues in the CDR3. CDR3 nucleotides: TGTGCCGGCAGCCAAGATCCTAACTATGGCTACACCTTC. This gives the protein CAGSQDPNYGYTF.

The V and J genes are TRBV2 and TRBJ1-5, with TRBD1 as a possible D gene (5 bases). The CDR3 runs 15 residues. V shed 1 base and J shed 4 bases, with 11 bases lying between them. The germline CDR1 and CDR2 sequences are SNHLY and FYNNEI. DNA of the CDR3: TGTGCCAGCAGTGAAGACCGGGACGGGAATCAGCCCCAGCATTTT. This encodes CASSEDRDGNQPQHF.

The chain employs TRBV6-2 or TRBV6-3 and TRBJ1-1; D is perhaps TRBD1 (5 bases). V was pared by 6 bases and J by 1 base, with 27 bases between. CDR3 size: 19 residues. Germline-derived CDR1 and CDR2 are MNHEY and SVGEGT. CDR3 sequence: CASSRLIPGRSPGNTEAFF. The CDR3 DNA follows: TGTGCCAGCAGCCGACTAATCCCGGGACGGTCCCCAGGGAACACTGAAGCTTTCTTT.

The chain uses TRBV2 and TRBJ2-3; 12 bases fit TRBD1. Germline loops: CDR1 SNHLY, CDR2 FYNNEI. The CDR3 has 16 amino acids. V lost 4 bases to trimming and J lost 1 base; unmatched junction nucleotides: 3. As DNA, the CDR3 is TGTGCCAGCAGTGCGGGGACAGGGGGCCGCACAGATACGCAGTATTTT. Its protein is CASSAGTGGRTDTQYF. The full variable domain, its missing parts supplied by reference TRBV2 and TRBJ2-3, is EPEVTQTPSHQVTQMGQEVILRCVPISNHLYFYWYRQILGQKVEFLVSFYNNEISEKSEIFDDQFSVERPDGSNFTLKIRSTKLEDSAMYFCASSAGTGGRTDTQYFGPGTRLTVL.

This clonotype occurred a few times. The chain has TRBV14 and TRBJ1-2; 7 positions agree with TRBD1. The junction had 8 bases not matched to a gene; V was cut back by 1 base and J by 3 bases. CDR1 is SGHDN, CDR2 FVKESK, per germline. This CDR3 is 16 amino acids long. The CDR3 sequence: CASSQAGTAYDYGYTF. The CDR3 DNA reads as TGTGCCAGCAGCCAAGCTGGGACAGCCTACGACTATGGCTACACCTTC.